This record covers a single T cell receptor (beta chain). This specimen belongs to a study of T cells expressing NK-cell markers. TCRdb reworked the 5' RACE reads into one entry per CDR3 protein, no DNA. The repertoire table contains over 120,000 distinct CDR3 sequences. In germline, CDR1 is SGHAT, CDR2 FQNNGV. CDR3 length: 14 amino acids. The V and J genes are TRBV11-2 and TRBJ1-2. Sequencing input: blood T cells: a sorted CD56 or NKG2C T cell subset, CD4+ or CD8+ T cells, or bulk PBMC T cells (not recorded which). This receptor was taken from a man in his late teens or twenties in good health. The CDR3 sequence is CASSSGRGGYGYTF.